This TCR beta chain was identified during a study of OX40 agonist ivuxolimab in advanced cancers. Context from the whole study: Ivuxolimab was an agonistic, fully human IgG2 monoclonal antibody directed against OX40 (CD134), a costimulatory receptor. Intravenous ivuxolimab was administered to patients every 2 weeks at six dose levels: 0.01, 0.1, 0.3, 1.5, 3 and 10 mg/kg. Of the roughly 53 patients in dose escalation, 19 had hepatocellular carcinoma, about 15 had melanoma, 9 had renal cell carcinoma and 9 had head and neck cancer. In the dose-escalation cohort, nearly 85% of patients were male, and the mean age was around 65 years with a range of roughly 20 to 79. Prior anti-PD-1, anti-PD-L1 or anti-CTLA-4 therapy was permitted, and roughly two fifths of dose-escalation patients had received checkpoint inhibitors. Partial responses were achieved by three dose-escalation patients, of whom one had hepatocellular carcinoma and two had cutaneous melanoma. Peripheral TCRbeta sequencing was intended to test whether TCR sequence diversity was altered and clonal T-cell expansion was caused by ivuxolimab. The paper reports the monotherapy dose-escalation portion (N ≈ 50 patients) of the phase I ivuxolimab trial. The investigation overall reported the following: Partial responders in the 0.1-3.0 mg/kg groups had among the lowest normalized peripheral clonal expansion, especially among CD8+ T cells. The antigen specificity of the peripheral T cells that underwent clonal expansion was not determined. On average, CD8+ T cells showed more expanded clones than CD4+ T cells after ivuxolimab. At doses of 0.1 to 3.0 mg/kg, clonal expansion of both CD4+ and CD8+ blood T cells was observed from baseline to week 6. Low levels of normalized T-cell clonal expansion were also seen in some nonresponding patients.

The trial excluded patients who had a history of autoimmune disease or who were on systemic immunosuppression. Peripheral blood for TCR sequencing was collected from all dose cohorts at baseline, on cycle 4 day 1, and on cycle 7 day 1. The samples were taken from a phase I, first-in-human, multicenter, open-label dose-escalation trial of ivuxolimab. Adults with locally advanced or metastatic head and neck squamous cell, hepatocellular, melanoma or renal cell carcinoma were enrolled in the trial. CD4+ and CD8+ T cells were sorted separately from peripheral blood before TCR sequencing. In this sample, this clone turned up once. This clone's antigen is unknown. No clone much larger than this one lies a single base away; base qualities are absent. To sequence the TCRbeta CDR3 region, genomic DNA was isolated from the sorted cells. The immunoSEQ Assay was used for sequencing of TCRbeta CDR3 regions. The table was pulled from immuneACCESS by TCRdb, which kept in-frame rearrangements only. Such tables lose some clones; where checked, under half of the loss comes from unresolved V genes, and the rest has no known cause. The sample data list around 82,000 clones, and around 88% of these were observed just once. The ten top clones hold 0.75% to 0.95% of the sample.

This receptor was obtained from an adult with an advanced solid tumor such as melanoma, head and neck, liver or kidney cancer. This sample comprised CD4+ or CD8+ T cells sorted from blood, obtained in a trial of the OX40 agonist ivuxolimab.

The CDR3 in this case is CASSLFTDPNTGELFF. The DNA sequence is TGCGCCAGCAGCTTGTTTACGGATCCGAACACCGGGGAGCTGTTTTTT. This chain is built from TRBV5-1 and TRBJ2-2, with the D gene not clear enough to name. The germline ends are 10 bases apart after V is trimmed by 1 base and J by 0 bases. CDR1 and CDR2 are read off the germline V gene as SGHRS and YFSETQ. There are 16 amino acids in the CDR3, from cysteine to phenylalanine inclusive. The kept DNA is CDR3 alone, 48 bases in frame from the first base.